The TCR beta chain described here comes from a study of T cells in Graves' hyperthyroidism and ophthalmopathy. Of note for this clonotype: The antigen is unknown.

Researchers took RNA transcripts and amplified the TCR beta CDR3 regions from them. Initially, a first-round RT-PCR of the TCR CDR3 employed the HTBI primer set. MiXCR, applied by TCRdb to the multiplex PCR reads, yields one record per CDR3 protein. The table has some 460,000 distinct CDR3 sequences, more than 15% seen once. Germline-derived CDR1 and CDR2 are SGHDT and YYEEEE. This CDR3 is 18 amino acids long. The V and J ends lost 3 bases and 0 bases, in that order; junction bases with no gene match: 7. Stability of Graves' hyperthyroidism was defined as absent ophthalmopathy progression within 18 months. In making diagnoses, clinical symptoms, serum thyroxine and TRAb, thyroid ultrasound and orbital computed tomography were all used. Findings of the study overall: Blood shared most expanded thyroid clonotypes above 0.001.

The rearrangement uses TRBV5-6 and TRBJ2-6; TRBD1 matches at 9 bases. The sample comprised blood. This receptor was taken from a woman aged 18-29 years with Graves' hyperthyroidism. DNA of the CDR3: TGTGCCAGCAGCTGGGGACAGGGCAAACACTCTGGGGCCAACGTCCTGACTTTC. It yields the protein CASSWGQGKHSGANVLTF.